Described below is a single TCR beta chain sequence and its context. Its antigen is undetermined. The source of the sample is a study of cytomegalovirus exposure and HLA in healthy donors. Notes on the study in general: Subsequent analysis of the 95 to 150 validation repertoires found a tendency for first-cohort TCR clusters to co-occur. The study designated 164 TCR beta chains cytomegalovirus-associated. Under in vitro conditions, three CMV-associated chains were confirmed as specific for CMV antigens.

Sequenced by immunoSEQ multiplex PCR; TCRdb stores in-frame clones only, minus some. This sample carries 98,000 or so clones, 90% to 97% of them seen once, and the ten largest clones take roughly 0.67%. The CDR3 consists of 16 residues. Germline V CDR1 and CDR2: LNHDA, SQIVND (reference sequence). Trimming at V came to 4 bases and at J to 3 bases, leaving 4 bases not matched to a gene. J is TRBJ2-3 and V is TRBV19; 13 bases are shared with TRBD2. Sequenced input: PBMCs. This sequence was found in a woman aged 18-35 years in good health and CMV-seronegative. CDR3 DNA sequence: TGTGCCAGTAGTAACATGGGACTAGCGGGGACAGATACGCAGTATTTT. It codes for CASSNMGLAGTDTQYF.